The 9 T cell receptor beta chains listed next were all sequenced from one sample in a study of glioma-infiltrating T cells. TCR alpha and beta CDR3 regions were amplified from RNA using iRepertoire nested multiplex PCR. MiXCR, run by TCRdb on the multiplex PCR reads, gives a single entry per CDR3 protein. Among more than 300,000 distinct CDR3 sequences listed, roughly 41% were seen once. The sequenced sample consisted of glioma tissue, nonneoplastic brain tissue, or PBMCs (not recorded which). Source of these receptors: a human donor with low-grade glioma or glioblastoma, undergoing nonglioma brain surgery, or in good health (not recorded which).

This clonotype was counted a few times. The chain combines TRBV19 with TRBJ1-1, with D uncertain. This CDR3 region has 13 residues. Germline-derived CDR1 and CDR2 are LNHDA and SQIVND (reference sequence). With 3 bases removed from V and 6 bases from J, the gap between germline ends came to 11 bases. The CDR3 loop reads CASSIPPVAEAFF. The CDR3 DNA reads TGTGCCAGTAGTATCCCACCGGTCGCTGAAGCTTTCTTT.

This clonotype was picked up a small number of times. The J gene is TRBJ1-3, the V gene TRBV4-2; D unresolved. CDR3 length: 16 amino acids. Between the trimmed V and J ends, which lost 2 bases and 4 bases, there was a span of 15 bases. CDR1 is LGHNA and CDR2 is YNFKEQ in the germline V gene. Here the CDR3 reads CASSQNSRNYGNTIYF. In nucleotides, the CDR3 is TGTGCCAGCAGCCAAAACTCCAGAAACTACGGAAACACCATATATTTT.

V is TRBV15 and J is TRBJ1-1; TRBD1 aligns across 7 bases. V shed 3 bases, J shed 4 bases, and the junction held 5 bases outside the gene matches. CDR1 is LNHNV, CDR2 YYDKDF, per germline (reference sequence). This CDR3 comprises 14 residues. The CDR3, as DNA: TGTGCCACCAGCAGCTTGACAGGGAGCACTGAAGCTTTCTTT. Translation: CATSSLTGSTEAFF.

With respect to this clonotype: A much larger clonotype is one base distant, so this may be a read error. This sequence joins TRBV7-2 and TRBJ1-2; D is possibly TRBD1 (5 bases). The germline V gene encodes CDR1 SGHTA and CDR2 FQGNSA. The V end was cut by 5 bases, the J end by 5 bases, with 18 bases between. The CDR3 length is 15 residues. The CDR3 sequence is CASSLMTTVGYGYTF. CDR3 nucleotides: TGTGCCAGCAGCCTGATGACGACAGTTGGGTATGGCTACACCTTC.

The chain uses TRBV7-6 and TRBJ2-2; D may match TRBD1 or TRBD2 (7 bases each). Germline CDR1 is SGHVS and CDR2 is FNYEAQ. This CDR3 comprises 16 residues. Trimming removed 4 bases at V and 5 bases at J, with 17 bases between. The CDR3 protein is CASSSTGRGITGELFF. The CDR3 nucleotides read TGTGCCAGCAGCTCGACAGGGAGGGGGATTACCGGGGAGCTGTTTTTT.

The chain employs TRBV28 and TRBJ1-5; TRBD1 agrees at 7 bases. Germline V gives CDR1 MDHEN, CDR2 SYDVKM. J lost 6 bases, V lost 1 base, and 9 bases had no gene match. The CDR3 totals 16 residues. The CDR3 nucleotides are TGTGCCAGCAGTTTATCCTTGACAGGGATGCGTCAGCCCCAGCATTTT. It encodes CASSLSLTGMRQPQHF.

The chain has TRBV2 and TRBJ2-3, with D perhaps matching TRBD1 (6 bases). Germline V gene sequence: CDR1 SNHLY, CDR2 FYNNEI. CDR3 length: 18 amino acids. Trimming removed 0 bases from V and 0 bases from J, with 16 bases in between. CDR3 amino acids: CASSEALRRTVSTDTQYF. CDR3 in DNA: TGTGCCAGCAGTGAAGCGCTTCGGAGGACAGTTAGCACAGATACGCAGTATTTT.

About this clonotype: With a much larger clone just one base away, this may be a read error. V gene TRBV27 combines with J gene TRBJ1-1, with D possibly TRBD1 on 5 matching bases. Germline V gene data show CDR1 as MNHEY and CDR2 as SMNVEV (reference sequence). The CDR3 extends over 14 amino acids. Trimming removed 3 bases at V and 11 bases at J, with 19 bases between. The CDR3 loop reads CASSLGDWTERAFF. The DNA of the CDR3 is TGTGCCAGCAGTTTGGGGGACTGGACCGAGAGGGCTTTCTTT.

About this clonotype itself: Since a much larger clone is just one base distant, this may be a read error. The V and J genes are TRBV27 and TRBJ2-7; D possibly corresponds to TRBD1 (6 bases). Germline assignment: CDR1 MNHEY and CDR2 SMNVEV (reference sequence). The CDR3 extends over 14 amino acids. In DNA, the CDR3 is TGTGCCAGCACCTTGACAGGCAGTTCCTACGAGAAGTACTTC. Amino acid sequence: CASTLTGSSYEKYF.